This T cell receptor beta chain stems from a study of cytomegalovirus exposure and HLA in healthy donors. 60 Vbeta and 13 Jbeta primers were used in PCR. Profiling relied on immunoSEQ multiplex PCR, and the TCRdb table lists in-frame clones only, not all of them. The top ten hold approximately 2.5% of the sample, which has under 200,000 clones, 65% to 85% seen once. The sample was PBMCs. The sequence derives from a man in his fifties or sixties in good health and CMV-seronegative.

The DNA of the CDR3 is TGTGCCAGCAGTGGACAGGGGGGGAATCAGCCCCAGCATTTT. Translated: CASSGQGGNQPQHF. The chain recombines TRBV2 with TRBJ1-5; TRBD1 aligns across 9 bases. Trimming took 4 bases from V and 4 from J; bases not matched to a gene: 2. CDR1 is SNHLY, CDR2 FYNNEI, per germline. The CDR3 totals 14 residues.